The 27 T cell receptor beta chains in this list originate from one sample, sequenced in a study of vaccination and CD4 T cells after COVID-19. Their target antigens are unknown. The Oncomine TCR Beta short-read assay was what sequenced the DNA obtained from cultured CD4+ T cells. In TCRdb, the PCR reads were re-called with MiXCR into one record per CDR3 protein. Of about 18,000 distinct CDR3 sequences in the sample, just under 55% were seen once. Treatment defined: roughly nine-day PBMC culture with coronavirus spike peptide pools or control peptides (ViraFEST assay). Sequences were obtained from CD4+ T cells from blood, cultured in vitro. These receptors originate from a human donor who had recovered from COVID-19.

In its sample, this clonotype was seen a few times. The chain has TRBV6-1 and TRBJ1-5, with 8 positions matching TRBD1. This CDR3 region has 14 residues. Germline CDR1 and CDR2: MNHNS and SASEGT. Unmatched junction bases numbered 5, after V lost 4 bases and J lost 6 bases. CDR3 protein: CASSVQGARQPQHF. The CDR3 coding sequence is TGTGCCAGCAGTGTGCAGGGGGCTCGTCAGCCCCAGCATTTT.

The V and J genes are TRBV27 and TRBJ1-2; 9 bases fit TRBD1. With V trimmed by 4 bases and J by 8 bases, 5 bases remained unmatched. The length of the CDR3 is 13 residues. Germline-derived CDR1 and CDR2 are MNHEY and SMNVEV (reference sequence). The CDR3 region is CASSSGQGPGYTF. As DNA, the CDR3 is TGTGCCAGCAGTTCCGGACAGGGGCCCGGCTACACCTTC.

J is TRBJ2-1 and V is TRBV19; 7 positions agree with TRBD2. Germline V CDR1 and CDR2: LNHDA, SQIVND (reference sequence). The CDR3 sequence is 16 residues long. V dropped 5 bases and J dropped 2; count of bases not matched to a gene: 9. CDR3: CASSASGGGAYNEQFF. The CDR3 DNA reads TGTGCCAGTAGTGCTTCCGGGGGAGGGGCCTACAATGAGCAGTTCTTC.

The J gene is TRBJ1-1, the V gene TRBV18, with 7 bases aligning to TRBD1. Unmatched junction bases numbered 2, after V lost 3 bases and J lost 7 bases. Germline assignment: CDR1 KGHSH and CDR2 LQKENI. The CDR3 length is 12 residues. The DNA for the CDR3 is TGTGCCAGCTCACCTCGGACAGGTGAAGCTTTCTTT. It is translated as CASSPRTGEAFF.

The chain has TRBV20-1 and TRBJ2-1, with 13 bases that match TRBD2. V shed 3 bases and J 5 bases; nucleotides not matched to a gene: 4. This CDR3 is 15 amino acids long. Germline V CDR1 and CDR2: DFQATT, SNEGSKA (reference sequence). The CDR3: CSARKGLAGHNEQFF. In DNA form, the CDR3 reads TGCAGTGCTAGGAAGGGACTAGCGGGACACAATGAGCAGTTCTTC.

The chain is built from TRBV4-2 and TRBJ1-2, with D possibly TRBD1 on 5 matching bases. Germline V gene sequence: CDR1 LGHNA, CDR2 YNFKEQ. V was shortened by 4 bases and J by 5 bases, with 14 bases between the two germline ends. The CDR3 consists of 14 residues. The CDR3 DNA follows: TGTGCCAGCAGCCCGGACACCTCTGGGTATGGCTACACCTTC. It encodes CASSPDTSGYGYTF.

The V call is TRBV7-9, the J call TRBJ1-3; D is unresolved. The V gene lost 3 bases and the J gene lost 0 bases, with 6 bases spanning the gap. Germline CDR1 SEHNR, CDR2 FQNEAQ (reference sequence). This CDR3 has 14 residues. The CDR3 here is CASSFEYSGNTIYF. As DNA, the CDR3 is TGTGCCAGCAGCTTTGAATACTCTGGAAACACCATATATTTT.

This chain joins TRBV20-1 and TRBJ2-3; 11 bases map to TRBD2. Looked up from germline, CDR1 is DFQATT and CDR2 is SNEGSKA (reference sequence). V was clipped by 6 bases and J by 4 bases; unmatched bases: 9. The length of the CDR3 is 15 residues. CDR3 residues: CSALNSGRAPDTQYF. The CDR3 DNA reads TGCAGTGCGCTGAATAGCGGGAGGGCCCCAGATACGCAGTATTTT.

The chain links TRBV11-3 to TRBJ1-2, with TRBD1 as a possible D gene (6 bases). CDR1 is SGHNT, CDR2 YENEEA, per germline. Trimming removed 0 bases at V and 5 bases at J, with 16 bases between. This CDR3 has 16 amino acids. This CDR3 is CASSLDFGGRGYGYTF. The DNA for the CDR3 is TGTGCCAGCAGCTTAGATTTTGGGGGGCGCGGTTATGGCTACACCTTC.

This clonotype was counted a single time. The rearrangement joins TRBV5-1 to TRBJ2-2; weak D call: TRBD2 (5 bases). Trimming removed 0 bases from V and 1 base from J, with 10 bases in between. Germline V gene data show CDR1 as SGHRS and CDR2 as YFSETQ. The CDR3 extends over 16 amino acids. The CDR3 here is CASSLEEVLNTGELFF. The CDR3 DNA reads TGCGCCAGCAGCTTGGAGGAGGTCCTGAACACCGGGGAGCTGTTTTTT.

The rearrangement links TRBV11-3 to TRBJ1-6; a weak D match, TRBD1 (6 bases). The CDR3 length is 14 residues. Germline-derived CDR1 and CDR2 are SGHNT and YENEEA. V was clipped by 5 bases and J by 6 bases, with 11 bases between them. In DNA, the CDR3 is TGTGCCAGCAGCCAAGGACAGTTTAATTCACCCCTCCACTTT. Translating it yields CASSQGQFNSPLHF.

This clonotype was seen a few times. This chain uses TRBV24-1 with TRBJ2-3; no definite D call. The CDR3 is made up of 14 amino acids. The V gene's germline CDR1 is KGHDR and CDR2 SFDVKD. Between the trimmed V and J ends, which lost 7 bases and 0 bases, there was a span of 10 bases. The CDR3 reads CATRGESSTDTQYF. As DNA, the CDR3 is TGTGCCACCAGGGGCGAGTCGAGCACAGATACGCAGTATTTT.

DNA for the CDR3: TGCGCCAGCAGCCTTCCGGACATGGAACATTCACCCCTCCACTTT. It yields the protein CASSLPDMEHSPLHF. V usage is TRBV4-1 and J usage is TRBJ1-6, with D possibly TRBD1 on 5 matching bases. The CDR3 has 15 residues. Germline V lookup: CDR1 MGHRA, CDR2 YSYEKL. V was clipped by 4 bases and J by 8 bases, with 15 bases between them.

In DNA form, the CDR3 reads TGCGCCAGCAGTGAGGACAGGGGGGACAATCAGCCCCAGCATTTT. It encodes CASSEDRGDNQPQHF. The chain links TRBV10-2 to TRBJ1-5, with 9 bases lining up with TRBD1. The V gene end was trimmed by 2 bases and the J gene end by 3 bases; junction bases not matched to a gene: 2. The CDR3 loop spans 15 amino acids. CDR1 WSHSY and CDR2 SAAADI come from the germline V gene.

This rearrangement joins TRBV11-2 to TRBJ2-5; 8 bases are a match to TRBD2. The CDR3 loop spans 17 amino acids. Per germline, CDR1 SGHAT and CDR2 FQNNGV. Trimming removed 5 bases from V and 2 bases from J; junction bases left unmatched: 13. The DNA of the CDR3 is TGTGCCAGCAGCCTGCGGGGGGTTAGTGTTCTACAAGAGACCCAGTACTTC. Translated, it gives CASSLRGVSVLQETQYF.

The V gene is TRBV6-1, the J gene TRBJ2-1, with D perhaps matching TRBD1 or TRBD2 (5 bases each). From germline, CDR1 is MNHNS and CDR2 SASEGT. The germline V and J ends were trimmed by 6 bases and 4 bases, with 16 bases remaining between them. This CDR3 is built from 15 residues. The CDR3 spells CASSPRGEPYNEQFF. CDR3 DNA sequence: TGTGCCAGCAGCCCCCGAGGGGAACCTTACAATGAGCAGTTCTTC.

The chain joins TRBV20-1 to TRBJ1-1; possibly TRBD1 for D (5 bases). V was clipped by 0 bases and J by 9 bases, with 23 bases between them. The CDR3 extends over 16 amino acids. Germline loops: CDR1 DFQATT, CDR2 SNEGSKA (reference sequence). The chain's CDR3 is CSARDPGAVSQEKAFF. The CDR3 DNA sequence: TGCAGTGCTAGAGATCCTGGGGCAGTTTCGCAAGAGAAAGCTTTCTTT.

This chain uses TRBV27 with TRBJ1-1; 9 bases fit TRBD1. The V segment lost 5 bases and the J segment 4 bases; nucleotides outside the gene matches: 8. Germline CDR1 MNHEY, CDR2 SMNVEV (reference sequence). The CDR3 sequence is 15 residues long. The CDR3: CASSPTGGVRTEAFF. CDR3 sequence (DNA): TGTGCCAGCAGTCCAACAGGGGGCGTACGCACTGAAGCTTTCTTT.

The chain is built from TRBV6-2 or TRBV6-3 and TRBJ2-5; a possible D gene is TRBD2 (5 bases). Germline CDR1 and CDR2: MNHEY and SVGEGT. The CDR3 runs to 12 residues. V was shortened by 5 bases and J by 5 bases, with 9 bases between the two germline ends. The CDR3 spells CASSGLGETQYF. The CDR3 DNA is TGTGCCAGCAGTGGACTGGGGGAGACCCAGTACTTC.

This clonotype showed up just a few times. CDR3 sequence: CAWSRERGQPQHF. CDR3 bases: TGTGCCTGGAGTAGAGAGCGGGGTCAGCCCCAGCATTTT. The chain carries TRBV30 and TRBJ1-5; no firm D call. Trimming cost V 2 bases and J 6 bases, with 11 bases left between them. This CDR3 has 13 amino acids. CDR1 and CDR2 from the germline V gene are GTSNPN and SVGIG (reference sequence). Filled out from reference TRBV30 and TRBJ1-5, the complete variable domain reads SQTIHQWPATLVQPVGSPLSLECTVEGTSNPNLYWYRQAAGRGLQLLFYSVGIGQISSEVPQNLSASRPQDRQFILSSKKLLLSDSGFYLCAWSRERGQPQHFGDGTRLSIL.

J is TRBJ2-2 and V is TRBV14; 9 nucleotides line up with TRBD1. Losses at the gene ends were 0 bases for V and 5 bases for J; bases not matched to a gene: 7. Looked up from germline, CDR1 is SGHDN and CDR2 is FVKESK. The length of the CDR3 is 17 residues. CDR3 region: CASSQDGTGSITGELFF. CDR3 nucleotides: TGTGCCAGCAGCCAAGACGGGACAGGGTCAATAACCGGGGAGCTGTTTTTT.

The chain combines TRBV7-2 with TRBJ1-2, with 7 bases identical to TRBD1. Germline assignment: CDR1 SGHTA and CDR2 FQGNSA. V trimming: 5 bases; J trimming: 7 bases; junction bases outside the gene matches: 4. CDR3 length: 12 amino acids. CDR3: CASSRDRAGYTF. The CDR3 region has the DNA TGTGCCAGCAGCCGTGACAGGGCTGGCTACACCTTC.

The chain couples TRBV6-1 to TRBJ2-3; no clear D. The CDR3 has 13 residues. V was clipped by 8 bases and J by 2 bases, with 11 bases between them. CDR1 is MNHNS, CDR2 SASEGT, per germline. The CDR3, as DNA: TGTGCCAGCCTCGCTAGAGTCACAGATACGCAGTATTTT. The encoded protein is CASLARVTDTQYF.

This chain connects TRBV5-8 to TRBJ1-4; 8 bases match TRBD1. Germline CDR1 is SGHTS and CDR2 is YDEGEE. The V and J ends lost 3 bases and 5 bases, in that order; junction bases with no gene match: 3. There are 14 residues in the CDR3. Here the CDR3 DNA reads TGTGCCAGCAGCTACGGGACAGGCAATGAAAAACTGTTTTTT. This sequence encodes CASSYGTGNEKLFF.

V is TRBV18 and J is TRBJ1-5; 7 bases are shared with TRBD1. V trimming: 3 bases; J trimming: 4 bases; junction bases outside the gene matches: 9. There are 16 residues in the CDR3. Germline V lookup: CDR1 KGHSH, CDR2 LQKENI. CDR3 coding DNA: TGTGCCAGCTCACCGGCCGGAAGGGGGCGTAATCAGCCCCAGCATTTT. As protein: CASSPAGRGRNQPQHF.

This chain joins TRBV7-7 and TRBJ1-3; no firm D call. Germline V gives CDR1 SSHAT, CDR2 FNYEAQ (reference sequence). V lost 5 bases, J lost 4 bases, and 9 bases lay in between. This CDR3 contains 13 residues. CDR3 sequence reads: CASSASPGNTIYF. Here the CDR3 DNA reads TGTGCCAGCAGCGCATCCCCCGGAAACACCATATATTTT.

J is TRBJ2-4 and V is TRBV7-2; D might be TRBD2 (5 bases). The CDR3 covers 13 residues. Trimming cost V 5 bases and J 10 bases, with 15 bases left between them. Germline-derived CDR1 and CDR2 are SGHTA and FQGNSA. Here the CDR3 DNA reads TGTGCCAGCAGCCCAGCGGACGGTGGGATTCAGTACTTC. It codes for CASSPADGGIQYF.